The sequence of this T cell receptor beta chain was determined in a study of T cell clonality in common variable immunodeficiency. The CDR3 sequence is 15 residues long. Trimming removed 5 bases at V and 0 bases at J, with 12 bases between. The germline V gene has CDR1 KGHSH and CDR2 LQKENI. Produced via immunoSEQ multiplex PCR; TCRdb's table is partial and in-frame only. Captured here are under 45,000 clones, none seen once; the top ten comprise roughly 3.5%. Each donor provided roughly 5 to 8 ml of heparinized whole blood. This clone has ten or more counts. The CDR3 end is not reached by the read, which stops 3 residues before it; the germline J gene fills it in.

The clonotype was recovered from a person aged 18 to 70 in good health. Sequencing was done on a sample of peripheral blood mononuclear cells. This chain uses TRBV18 with TRBJ2-3; weak D call: TRBD2 (5 bases). The chain's CDR3 is CASSTLLASTDTQYF. CDR3 DNA (partial): TGTGCCAGCTCAACCCTTCTAGCAAGCACAGATACG.